This TCR beta chain was observed in a study of blood T cell repertoires in COVID-19. As for the study in general: Material from acute and convalescent COVID-19 was sourced from the United States, Italy and Spain. PBMCs, B-cell-depleted T cells, or T cells were the source of the cDNA or gDNA that made up the material.

Repertoires were generated with immunoSEQ multiplex PCR, while TCRdb's copy carries only in-frame clones and drops some. The sample lists some 200,000 clones; roughly 80% were seen once. The CDR3 is 17 amino acids. Losses at the gene ends were 0 bases for V and 2 bases for J; bases not matched to a gene: 3. Germline V CDR1 and CDR2: LNHDA, SQIVND (reference sequence). This chain uses TRBV19 with TRBJ2-6; 8 bases match TRBD1. The sequencing sample was made of peripheral blood. This receptor was taken from a woman aged 40 to 50 with acute or convalescent COVID-19. CDR3 sequence reads: CASSIDRTGTGANVLTF. The CDR3 coding sequence is TGTGCCAGTAGTATAGATCGGACAGGGACTGGGGCCAACGTCCTGACTTTC.